Presented here are 23 T cell receptor beta chains from one specimen sequenced in a study of CD8 T cells in ankylosing spondylitis. TCRdb passed the 5' RACE reads through MiXCR, listing each CDR3 protein once. Altogether some 39,000 distinct CDR3 sequences are present, around an eighth being singletons, with the ten largest covering approximately 33%. Sequenced sample: synovial fluid, either unsorted or a sorted T cell fraction (not recorded which). These receptors came from a male donor with ankylosing spondylitis.

This clonotype was counted a few times. V gene TRBV29-1 combines with J gene TRBJ2-7; 10 bases agree with TRBD1. The trim removed 6 bases at V and 0 bases at J, leaving 26 bases unmatched. Germline V gives CDR1 SQVTM, CDR2 ANQGSEA. The CDR3 has 21 amino acids. The CDR3 region is CSVIPGTGVGASPRSSYEQYF. Written as DNA, the CDR3 is TGCAGCGTCATACCCGGGACAGGGGTGGGTGCGAGCCCTAGGAGCTCCTACGAGCAGTACTTC.

The chain recombines TRBV3-1 with TRBJ2-7; tentatively, D is TRBD2 (7 bases). Trimming shortened V by 4 bases and J by 4 bases, and 17 bases separated the two germline ends. This CDR3 is 15 amino acids long. Germline CDR1 and CDR2: LGHDT and YNNKEL (reference sequence). The CDR3 bases are TGTGCCAGCAGCCCGGGGAGGGGACACTATTACGAGCAGTACTTC. Amino acids: CASSPGRGHYYEQYF.

This clonotype has a count of ten or more. This sequence joins TRBV7-9 and TRBJ2-2, with D perhaps TRBD2 (5 bases). This CDR3 has 16 residues. Trimming took 3 bases from V and 0 from J, leaving 11 bases between them. Germline CDR1 reads SEHNR; CDR2 reads FQNEAQ (reference sequence). CDR3 nucleotide sequence: TGTGCCAGCAGCTTCTCCTCGGGGTCGAACACCGGGGAGCTGTTTTTT. The encoded protein is CASSFSSGSNTGELFF.

This clonotype was seen a handful of times. V gene TRBV7-9 combines with J gene TRBJ1-2, with unresolved D. The CDR3 is 14 residues long. The V end was cut by 0 bases, the J end by 4 bases, with 9 bases between. Germline V gene lookup returns CDR1 SEHNR and CDR2 FQNEAQ (reference sequence). For the CDR3, the DNA is TGTGCCAGCAGCTTAGCGCTTCCTAGCTATGGCTACACCTTC. Amino acids: CASSLALPSYGYTF.

This clonotype was observed a handful of times. The chain carries TRBV7-8 and TRBJ2-7; 8 bases line up with TRBD2. This CDR3 has 14 residues. Germline CDR1 SGHVS, CDR2 FQNEAQ. Trimming cost V 7 bases and J 4 bases; bases outside gene matches: 9. The CDR3 loop is CASTPGGGEYEQYF. CDR3 bases: TGTGCCAGCACCCCCGGGGGGGGCGAGTACGAGCAGTACTTC.

The table lists this clonotype with a few counts. V is TRBV20-1 and J is TRBJ2-6; D ambiguous. The V end lost 3 bases, the J end lost 0 bases, and 12 bases lay between the germline ends. The CDR3 has 16 amino acids. The germline gives CDR1 DFQATT, CDR2 SNEGSKA (reference sequence). The chain's CDR3 is CSARLGGASGANVLTF. The DNA for the CDR3 is TGCAGTGCTAGGCTAGGTGGCGCCTCTGGGGCCAACGTCCTGACTTTC.

This clonotype was recorded at least ten times. The J gene is TRBJ2-6, the V gene TRBV7-9; no firm D call. Germline V gene sequence: CDR1 SEHNR, CDR2 FQNEAQ (reference sequence). V was clipped by 8 bases and J by 3 bases, with 8 bases between them. This CDR3 spans 13 amino acids. The CDR3 nucleotides read TGTGCCAGCGTTTCAAGTGGGGCCAACGTCCTGACTTTC. This encodes CASVSSGANVLTF.

This clonotype was observed a handful of times. J is TRBJ2-7 and V is TRBV6-5; D possibly corresponds to TRBD1 (5 bases). Germline lookup yields CDR1 MNHEY and CDR2 SVGAGI. The length of the CDR3 is 15 residues. The V gene lost 2 bases and the J gene lost 4 bases, with 15 bases spanning the gap. CDR3 DNA sequence: TGTGCCAGCAGTTACATGCCAGGGCGGTGGTACGAGCAGTACTTC. Protein: CASSYMPGRWYEQYF.

This rearrangement joins TRBV27 to TRBJ1-2; TRBD1 matches 9 bases. Germline CDR1 reads MNHEY; CDR2 reads SMNVEV (reference sequence). This CDR3 is built from 12 residues. The V gene end was trimmed by 10 bases and the J gene end by 8 bases; junction bases not matched to a gene: 8. This CDR3 reads CATRTGAAGYTF. The CDR3 region has the DNA TGTGCCACCAGGACAGGGGCGGCGGGCTACACCTTC.

This clonotype has just a few counts. The genes are TRBV7-2 and TRBJ2-7; D is undetermined. This CDR3 comprises 15 residues. The germline gives CDR1 SGHTA, CDR2 FQGNSA. Trimming left V 1 base short and J 0 bases short, with 10 bases between. The CDR3 nucleotides read TGTGCCAGCAGCTTAGGGTTGGGCAGCTCCTACGAGCAGTACTTC. Translated: CASSLGLGSSYEQYF.

This clonotype was seen repeatedly, ten times or more. The chain employs TRBV12-3 or TRBV12-4 and TRBJ2-7, with D unclear. CDR3 length equals 16 residues. Between the trimmed V and J ends, which lost 2 bases and 3 bases, there was a span of 17 bases. The CDR3 protein is CASSLFFRQDHYEQYF. CDR3 nucleotides: TGTGCCAGCAGTTTATTCTTCCGGCAGGACCACTACGAGCAGTACTTC.

This clonotype was observed at least ten times. This chain joins TRBV4-2 and TRBJ2-1, with D perhaps TRBD1 (5 bases). Germline loops: CDR1 LGHNA, CDR2 YNFKEQ. V shed 4 bases and J shed 0 bases, with 10 bases lying between them. CDR3 length: 15 residues. The CDR3 DNA is TGTGCCAGCAGCCCAGACAGAGACTCCTACAATGAGCAGTTCTTC. It is translated as CASSPDRDSYNEQFF.

Only a few counts were recorded for this clonotype. This sequence joins TRBV6-4 and TRBJ2-2, with D unresolved. Germline CDR1 and CDR2: MRHNA and SNTAGT. The CDR3 length is 14 residues. Trimming took off 6 bases at V and 6 bases at J, with 14 bases between the two ends. DNA of the CDR3: TGTGCCAGCAGCGAAGTGAACAGTCCCGGGGAGCTGTTTTTT. Its translation is CASSEVNSPGELFF.

This clonotype has at least ten counts. The chain employs TRBV29-1 and TRBJ1-2, with a possible D match to TRBD1 (6 bases). In germline, CDR1 is SQVTM, CDR2 ANQGSEA. V was shortened by 7 bases and J by 0 bases, with 15 bases between the two germline ends. CDR3 size: 14 residues. DNA of the CDR3: TGCAGCGGTCTCTTTGGGGGGCCTAACTATGGCTACACCTTC. It encodes CSGLFGGPNYGYTF.

This clonotype came up a few times. The CDR3 sequence: CASSLTQGALEKLFF. CDR3 nucleotide sequence: TGTGCCAGCAGCCTAACTCAGGGGGCTCTAGAAAAACTGTTTTTT. V and J are TRBV28 and TRBJ1-4, with TRBD1 identical over 8 bases. The CDR3 has 15 residues. Germline V gene lookup returns CDR1 MDHEN and CDR2 SYDVKM. The ends lost 6 bases at V and 8 bases at J; junction bases unmatched: 11.

The V and J genes are TRBV6-2 or TRBV6-3 and TRBJ1-2; D is perhaps TRBD1 (6 bases). This CDR3 has 15 residues. Trimming took off 0 bases at V and 5 bases at J, with 13 bases between the two ends. Germline V gene lookup returns CDR1 MNHEY and CDR2 SVGEGT. This chain's CDR3 is CASSYSWDNQYGYTF. In DNA form, the CDR3 reads TGTGCCAGCAGTTACTCTTGGGACAATCAGTATGGCTACACCTTC.

The chain carries TRBV4-1 and TRBJ2-1; no clear D gene. The CDR3 totals 12 residues. CDR1 is MGHRA, CDR2 YSYEKL, per germline. V shed 2 bases and J shed 3 bases, with 2 bases lying between them. This chain's CDR3 is CASSQNYNEQFF. CDR3 DNA sequence: TGCGCCAGCAGCCAAAACTACAATGAGCAGTTCTTC.

This clonotype was found a few times. This rearrangement joins TRBV9 to TRBJ2-5; 9 bases line up with TRBD1. The CDR3 totals 16 residues. V lost 2 bases, J lost 9 bases, and 14 bases stayed unmatched. CDR1 is SGDLS, CDR2 YYNGEE, per germline. In DNA, the CDR3 is TGTGCCAGCAGCGTTCACCCGGGACAGGGAAGATTCGCCCAGTACTTC. Amino acids: CASSVHPGQGRFAQYF.

A few counts support this clonotype. This chain links TRBV4-2 with TRBJ2-1; no clear D. The germline V gene has CDR1 LGHNA and CDR2 YNFKEQ. V lost 3 bases and J lost 12, with 12 bases in between. The CDR3 totals 12 residues. The CDR3: CASSQARGLQFF. DNA for the CDR3: TGTGCCAGCAGCCAGGCAAGAGGCTTGCAGTTCTTC.

The J gene is TRBJ1-5, the V gene TRBV7-9; D remains ambiguous. Germline V gene lookup returns CDR1 SEHNR and CDR2 FQNEAQ (reference sequence). V lost 1 base to trimming and J lost 5 bases, with 6 bases between them. CDR3 length: 13 amino acids. CDR3 region: CASSLGRHQPQHF. The CDR3 DNA reads as TGTGCCAGCAGCTTAGGCAGGCATCAGCCCCAGCATTTT.

This clonotype was seen repeatedly, ten times or more. The chain recombines TRBV28 with TRBJ1-1; D gene unclear. CDR3 length: 12 amino acids. The V end was cut by 3 bases, the J end by 5 bases, with 7 bases between. Germline V gene data show CDR1 as MDHEN and CDR2 as SYDVKM. In DNA form, the CDR3 reads TGTGCCAGCAGTTTGGGCCGAACTGAAGCTTTCTTT. Protein sequence: CASSLGRTEAFF. The full variable domain, in which reference TRBV28 and TRBJ1-1 provide the parts outside the CDR3, is DVKVTQSSRYLVKRTGEKVFLECVQDMDHENMFWYRQDPGLGLRLIYFSYDVKMKEKGDIPEGYSVSREKKERFSLILESASTNQTSMYLCASSLGRTEAFFGQGTRLTVV.

At least ten counts were recorded for this clonotype. The chain has TRBV29-1 and TRBJ2-1; D remains ambiguous. CDR1 and CDR2 (germline): SQVTM, ANQGSEA. Trimming took 3 bases from V and 6 from J, leaving 15 bases between them. This CDR3 is 14 amino acids long. The CDR3 coding sequence is TGCAGCGTTGATCGCCCCACGGTCCCCAATGAGCAGTTCTTC. As protein: CSVDRPTVPNEQFF.

This clonotype was recorded at least ten times. The chain joins TRBV12-3 or TRBV12-4 to TRBJ2-1; D might be TRBD2 (5 bases). The CDR3 has 14 amino acids. Trimming took 3 bases from V and 9 from J, leaving 15 bases between them. The CDR3 loop is CASSFGIWGPEQFF. DNA of the CDR3: TGTGCCAGCAGTTTCGGGATTTGGGGTCCTGAGCAGTTCTTC.